This TCR beta chain is from a study of T-cell reconstitution after alpha-beta-depleted transplantation in children. This clonotype was counted a single time. J was trimmed by 6 bases and V by 3 bases; bases with no gene match: 11. CDR1 is KGHSH and CDR2 is LQKENI in the germline V gene. The CDR3 loop spans 16 amino acids. The TCRbeta library incorporated unique molecular identifiers. Each CDR3 protein gets one entry after TCRdb re-called the PCR reads with MiXCR. This table holds under 300,000 distinct CDR3 sequences, 9% to 10% found once. The chain couples TRBV18 to TRBJ2-1; 7 positions match TRBD1. The specimen was PBMCs from the stem cell graft donor, collected from the stem cell graft. The receptor comes from a human donor who donated a stem cell graft to a child with SCID. The CDR3 here is CASSPRQGWQGNEQFF. The CDR3 DNA sequence: TGTGCCAGCTCACCGAGACAGGGTTGGCAAGGCAATGAGCAGTTCTTC.